The subject of this entry is one T cell receptor (beta chain). The sample belongs to a study of shared clonotypes between healthy human individuals. Only in-frame clones appear in the TCRdb table, and some are missing; sequencing was by immunoSEQ multiplex PCR. The sample yields about 800,000 clones, around 96% seen once. Naive CD8 cells lacked CD45RO and underwent positive selection for CCR7, leaving out terminally differentiated effector memory CD45RA+ cells. This CDR3 has 17 amino acids. Germline CDR1 is SEHNR and CDR2 is FQNEAQ (reference sequence). Trimming shortened V by 4 bases and J by 8 bases, and 23 bases separated the two germline ends.

The TCR comes from a man in his thirties or forties in good health. V is TRBV7-9 and J is TRBJ1-4; D possibly corresponds to TRBD1 (6 bases). The source material was naive CD8+ T cells sorted from blood. The CDR3 sequence: CASSSQAAGALGEKLFF. For the CDR3, the DNA is TGTGCCAGCAGCTCCCAAGCGGCGGGGGCGCTGGGGGAAAAACTGTTTTTT.